The entry below describes one T cell receptor (beta chain). It lacks a known antigen. No much larger clonotype is one base removed from it; base qualities were not supplied. These data originate in a study of blood T cell repertoires in COVID-19 (dated by TCRdb to the early 2020s). About the full investigation: Samples from collaborators originated in the United States, Italy and Spain and spanned both the acute and convalescent phases of COVID-19. The material from the prospective study consisted of cDNA or gDNA derived from T cells, B-cell-depleted T cells, or PBMCs. The dataset comprised deeply sampled blood TCRbeta repertoires from subjects exposed to, actively infected with, or recovered from COVID-19. The repertoires were released in a freely available public database meant as a resource for research on the immune response to SARS-CoV-2. Samples were obtained from the ongoing ImmuneRACE study (first 160 participants) and from some 1,200 subjects provided by 6 global collaborators. A de-identified subject ID, COVID-19 status, age in years and sex were almost always included in the sample metadata. Where available, HLA class I and class II types were taken from metadata supplied by the sample provider and were not determined by assay-based typing.

The immunoSEQ Assay, a bias-controlled multiplex PCR, was used to amplify TCRbeta CDR3 regions from genomic DNA. Per the authors' processing: Within the assay, amplification of reference gene primers was used to estimate how many nucleated cells each sample contained. Sequence reads were collapsed and filtered to measure the absolute abundance of every unique TCRbeta CDR3 rearrangement. For each sample, productive Simpson clonality was calculated by taking the square root of Simpson's diversity index across productive rearrangements. TCRdb provides this immuneACCESS table in a form limited to in-frame rearrangements. Some clones are lacking; in checked studies, under half of them reflect an unresolved V gene, and why the rest are absent is not known. The DNA gave D and trimming, while V, J and clone size come from that table. Across this sample there are about 400,000 clones, with about nine tenths seen only once. Clones ranked in the top ten supply 1.5% to 2% of the sample.

In the prospective study, participants were about 18 to 100 years old, resided in about two dozen geographic areas of the United States, and were enrolled through a virtual design. In the prospective study, participants were assigned to cohorts based on the clinical history participants reported in a screening survey and a study questionnaire. For ImmuneRACE Cohort 3, a participant was defined as recovered based on two consecutive negative NP/OP PCR tests, clearance by a healthcare professional, or resolution of symptoms. Each participant in the prospective study had whole blood, serum and a nasopharyngeal or oropharyngeal swab collected by mobile phlebotomists. Over a 2-month period, participants in the prospective study had the option of providing additional blood draws and questionnaires. Prospective study blood samples were shipped either frozen or at room temperature before DNA extraction.

Reading the germline V gene gives CDR1 SGDLS and CDR2 YYNGEE. V and J are trimmed by 3 bases and 7 bases, and the gene matches miss 6 bases of the junction. Counted from cysteine to phenylalanine, this CDR3 has 15 amino acids. Only the CDR3 DNA stays, 45 bases, in frame from base 1. What the authors observed across the whole study: The quantity of clinical and demographic metadata differed by source and by participant and was supplied without curation.

The material sequenced was PBMCs or T cells enriched from blood (not recorded which). This TCR was recovered from a woman aged 30 to 39 who had recovered from COVID-19. The chain employs TRBV9 and TRBJ2-7; 14 nucleotides in the junction match TRBD2. The CDR3 region reads CASSAGLAGVGEQYF. The nucleotide sequence is TGTGCCAGCAGCGCGGGACTAGCGGGAGTTGGGGAGCAGTACTTC. Joined to the reference TRBV9 and TRBJ2-7 proteins, this CDR3 gives the full variable domain: DSGVTQTPKHLITATGQRVTLRCSPRSGDLSVYWYQQSLDQGLQFLIQYYNGEERAKGNILERFSAQQFPDLHSELNLSSLELGDSALYFCASSAGLAGVGEQYFGPGTRLTVT.